The 24 T cell receptor beta chains reported below all come from one sample, sequenced in a study of shared clonotypes between healthy human individuals. Only in-frame clones appear in the TCRdb table, and some are missing; sequencing was by immunoSEQ multiplex PCR. The sample has a few million clones, approximately 94% seen once; the top ten hold around 0.14%. Sequencing input: naive CD4+ T cells sorted from blood. Subset denoted: CD45RA+ positively selected. These receptors originate from a man between 18 and 35 years old in good health.

The chain is built from TRBV19 and TRBJ1-3; D is undetermined. The germline gives CDR1 LNHDA, CDR2 SQIVND (reference sequence). CDR3 size: 15 residues. Trimming shortened V by 3 bases and J by 0 bases, and 9 bases separated the two germline ends. CDR3 in DNA: TGTGCCAGTAGTATCAGTCTCACCTCTGGAAACACCATATATTTT. Its translation: CASSISLTSGNTIYF.

The V and J genes are TRBV28 and TRBJ1-2; 8 positions match TRBD1. V lost 4 bases and J lost 5; bases outside the gene matches: 6. The CDR3 sequence is 14 residues long. Germline V CDR1 and CDR2: MDHEN, SYDVKM. For the CDR3, the DNA is TGTGCCAGCAGTTCCCCGGGACAGGTGTATGGCTACACCTTC. Amino acid sequence: CASSSPGQVYGYTF.

This clone was found once. The chain carries TRBV6-5 and TRBJ2-7; 7 nucleotides agree with TRBD1. This CDR3 is built from 15 residues. V trimming: 4 bases; J trimming: 3 bases; junction bases outside the gene matches: 9. Germline V gives CDR1 MNHEY, CDR2 SVGAGI. CDR3 sequence: CASSSPTGHGYEQYF. CDR3 DNA: TGTGCCAGCAGTTCGCCGACAGGGCATGGCTACGAGCAGTACTTC.

The rearrangement joins TRBV6-4 to TRBJ1-1; D might be TRBD1 (5 bases). V was trimmed by 2 bases and J by 11 bases, leaving 15 bases between them. There are 13 residues in the CDR3. Germline-derived CDR1 and CDR2 are MRHNA and SNTAGT. The CDR3: CASSDEAGKAAFF. The CDR3 DNA reads TGTGCCAGCAGTGACGAGGCAGGGAAGGCCGCTTTCTTT.

The CDR3: CASSLADGGRREQYF. The DNA of the CDR3 is TGTGCCAGTAGCCTGGCCGACGGTGGTCGTCGCGAGCAGTACTTC. The rearrangement links TRBV19 to TRBJ2-7, with unresolved D. This CDR3 contains 15 residues. CDR1 is LNHDA and CDR2 is SQIVND in the germline V gene (reference sequence). V was cut by 6 bases and J by 6 bases, with 21 bases left in between.

This clone was recorded only once. The chain recombines TRBV4-2 with TRBJ2-3, with TRBD2 matching over 14 bases. This CDR3 is built from 20 residues. Unmatched junction bases numbered 19, after V lost 9 bases and J lost 2 bases. CDR1 and CDR2 (germline): LGHNA, YNFKEQ. The CDR3 DNA follows: TGTGCCAGTACCCGGCGGGGACTAGCGGGGGCCTCAGCTTTCACAGATACGCAGTATTTT. Translating it yields CASTRRGLAGASAFTDTQYF.

The chain links TRBV5-4 to TRBJ2-1; D ambiguous. V was cut by 2 bases and J by 4 bases, with 10 bases left in between. Germline loops: CDR1 SGHNT, CDR2 YYREEE (reference sequence). This CDR3 is built from 14 residues. The DNA of the CDR3 is TGTGCCAGCAGCTTTAAGGAACTGTACAATGAGCAGTTCTTC. Translation: CASSFKELYNEQFF.

The chain carries TRBV6-5 and TRBJ1-2; D remains unclear. The CDR3 contains 14 residues. Between the trimmed V and J ends, which lost 6 bases and 3 bases, there was a span of 14 bases. Germline loops: CDR1 MNHEY, CDR2 SVGAGI. The CDR3 region has the DNA TGTGCCAGCAGGCTCGCGGGGAACGACTATGGCTACACCTTC. This gives the protein CASRLAGNDYGYTF.

The chain links TRBV5-1 to TRBJ2-1; TRBD1 matches 7 bases. V lost 0 bases, J lost 10 bases, and 7 bases stayed unmatched. CDR1 is SGHRS, CDR2 YFSETQ, per germline. The CDR3 extends over 14 amino acids. The CDR3 region has the DNA TGCGCCAGCAGCTTGGTTGAGGGGGCAAGAGAGCAGTTCTTC. Translated, it gives CASSLVEGAREQFF.

V usage is TRBV9 and J usage is TRBJ2-3; D not certain. V dropped 0 bases and J dropped 2 bases, with 7 bases sitting between them. From germline, CDR1 is SGDLS and CDR2 YYNGEE. CDR3 size: 14 residues. This CDR3 is CASSVAGFTDTQYF. CDR3 DNA sequence: TGTGCCAGCAGCGTAGCGGGTTTCACAGATACGCAGTATTTT.

Remarks on this clone: The same CDR3 can be traced to other DNA sequences in this sample. The chain employs TRBV28 and TRBJ1-4; 8 nucleotides line up with TRBD1. This CDR3 has 15 amino acids. Germline V gene data show CDR1 as MDHEN and CDR2 as SYDVKM. With 4 bases clipped from V and 4 bases from J, the junction kept 5 bases outside the gene matches. The CDR3 reads CASSSTGGGNEKLFF. The CDR3 DNA follows: TGTGCCAGCAGTTCAACAGGGGGTGGTAATGAAAAACTGTTTTTT.

The V and J genes are TRBV10-3 and TRBJ2-6, with D possibly called TRBD1 or TRBD2 (5 bases each). Germline values: CDR1 ENHRY, CDR2 SYGVKD. The V gene lost 6 bases and the J gene lost 4 bases, with 13 bases spanning the gap. The CDR3 covers 15 residues. CDR3 protein: CAIRSRDPGANVLTF. The CDR3 region has the DNA TGTGCCATCAGGAGCAGGGACCCCGGGGCCAACGTCCTGACTTTC.

With respect to this clone: Mismatch with germline at one junction end may stem from a read error. The chain uses TRBV6-5 and TRBJ1-1, with 10 bases identical to TRBD1. The CDR3 runs 12 residues. CDR1 MNHEY and CDR2 SVGAGI come from the germline V gene. This chain's CDR3 is CAISGQGAEAFF. The CDR3 DNA follows: TGTGCCATCAGTGGACAGGGGGCTGAAGCTTTCTTT.

The chain carries TRBV28 and TRBJ2-7, with no clear D. Germline CDR1 is MDHEN and CDR2 is SYDVKM. The CDR3 contains 14 residues. V was shortened by 2 bases and J by 5 bases, with 13 bases between the two germline ends. In DNA, the CDR3 is TGTGCCAGCAGTTTACAGACACAGTTCCACGAGCAGTACTTC. It codes for CASSLQTQFHEQYF.

This chain links TRBV27 with TRBJ2-7; D possibly corresponds to TRBD2 (6 bases). The germline V gene has CDR1 MNHEY and CDR2 SMNVEV (reference sequence). The CDR3 is 13 amino acids. V was shortened by 7 bases and J by 3 bases, with 13 bases between the two germline ends. As DNA, the CDR3 is TGTGCCAGCACCCGGGGGTCGGTCTACGAGCAGTACTTC. As protein: CASTRGSVYEQYF.

The V gene is TRBV4-3, the J gene TRBJ2-7; TRBD1 matches 7 bases. This CDR3 has 15 residues. V lost 0 bases, J lost 4 bases, and 6 bases stayed unmatched. Per the germline V gene, CDR1 is LGHNA and CDR2 is YSLEER. CDR3 region: CASSQEGDRVYEQYF. The CDR3 bases are TGCGCCAGCAGCCAAGAAGGAGACAGGGTTTACGAGCAGTACTTC.

The chain carries TRBV27 and TRBJ1-6, with TRBD1 matching over 11 bases. Germline assignment: CDR1 MNHEY and CDR2 SMNVEV (reference sequence). This CDR3 has 16 residues. J gave up 8 bases and V 3 bases, and 6 bases lay outside the gene matches. The CDR3 protein is CASSFHGQGAYSPLHF. CDR3 DNA: TGTGCCAGCAGTTTCCACGGACAGGGGGCGTATTCACCCCTCCACTTT.

This chain links TRBV11-2 with TRBJ1-6; D might be TRBD1 (5 bases). Germline CDR1 is SGHAT and CDR2 is FQNNGV. Between the trimmed V and J ends, which lost 5 bases and 7 bases, there was a span of 6 bases. CDR3 size: 12 residues. The CDR3: CASSRQNSPLHF. The CDR3 DNA is TGTGCCAGCAGCCGACAGAATTCACCCCTCCACTTT.

The chain combines TRBV19 with TRBJ2-3; D not certain. Germline V gene data show CDR1 as LNHDA and CDR2 as SQIVND (reference sequence). V was pared by 6 bases and J by 8 bases, with 12 bases between. The CDR3 covers 12 residues. CDR3 sequence: CASRIGGGTQYF. In DNA form, the CDR3 reads TGTGCCAGTAGGATTGGTGGTGGTACGCAGTATTTT. The whole variable domain, filled in from reference TRBV19 and TRBJ2-3, reads DGGITQSPKYLFRKEGQNVTLSCEQNLNHDAMYWYRQDPGQGLRLIYYSQIVNDFQKGDIAEGYSVSREKKESFPLTVTSAQKNPTAFYLCASRIGGGTQYFGPGTRLTVL.

The chain employs TRBV5-1 and TRBJ1-4, with TRBD1 matching 9 bases. The CDR3 loop spans 17 amino acids. V shed 4 bases, J shed 2 bases, and the junction held 9 bases outside the gene matches. Germline values: CDR1 SGHRS, CDR2 YFSETQ. In nucleotides, the CDR3 is TGCGCCAGCAGCCCAGGACAGGGGATGAATACTAATGAAAAACTGTTTTTT. It yields the protein CASSPGQGMNTNEKLFF.

This chain connects TRBV2 to TRBJ1-5; the D is unclear. The CDR3 sequence is 16 residues long. V shed 1 base and J shed 2 bases, with 12 bases lying between them. Germline CDR1 is SNHLY and CDR2 is FYNNEI. CDR3 sequence: CASSEDFYSGNQPQHF. The CDR3 nucleotides are TGTGCCAGCAGTGAAGACTTCTATAGTGGCAATCAGCCCCAGCATTTT.

This chain joins TRBV27 and TRBJ2-7; D is perhaps TRBD1 or TRBD2 (5 bases each). Trimming stripped 6 bases from V and 2 bases from J, with 14 bases between. The CDR3 is 14 residues long. CDR1 and CDR2 from the germline V gene are MNHEY and SMNVEV (reference sequence). CDR3 bases: TGTGCCAGCAGCCCACCGCAGGGAGCCTACGAGCAGTACTTC. Amino acids: CASSPPQGAYEQYF.

The rearrangement links TRBV7-2 to TRBJ2-2; D not certain. V lost 6 bases to trimming and J lost 4 bases, with 12 bases between them. The V gene's germline CDR1 is SGHTA and CDR2 FQGNSA. The CDR3 is made up of 14 amino acids. CDR3 sequence (DNA): TGTGCCAGCAGAAATCTCCTGGGCACCGGGGAGCTGTTTTTT. Translated: CASRNLLGTGELFF.

The chain joins TRBV6-6 to TRBJ2-7; D is possibly TRBD2 (5 bases). Germline CDR1 is MNHNY and CDR2 is SVGAGI (reference sequence). The CDR3 contains 15 residues. Trimming stripped 2 bases from V and 4 bases from J, with 15 bases between. The DNA for the CDR3 is TGTGCCAGCAGTTACCTCCCGATTAGCGAGTACGAGCAGTACTTC. Amino acids: CASSYLPISEYEQYF.